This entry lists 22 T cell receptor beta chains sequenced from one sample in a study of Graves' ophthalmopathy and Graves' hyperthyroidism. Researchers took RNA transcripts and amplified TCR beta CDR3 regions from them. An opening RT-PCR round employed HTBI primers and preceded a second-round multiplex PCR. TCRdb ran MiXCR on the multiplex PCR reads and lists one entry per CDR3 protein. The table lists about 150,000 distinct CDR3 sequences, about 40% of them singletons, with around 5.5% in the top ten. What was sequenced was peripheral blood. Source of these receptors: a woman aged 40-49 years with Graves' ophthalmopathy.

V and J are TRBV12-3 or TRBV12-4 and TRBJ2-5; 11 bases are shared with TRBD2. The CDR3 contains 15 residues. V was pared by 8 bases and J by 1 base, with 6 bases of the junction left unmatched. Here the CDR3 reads CASATLAGAQETQYF. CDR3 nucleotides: TGTGCCAGCGCCACACTAGCGGGAGCCCAAGAGACCCAGTACTTC.

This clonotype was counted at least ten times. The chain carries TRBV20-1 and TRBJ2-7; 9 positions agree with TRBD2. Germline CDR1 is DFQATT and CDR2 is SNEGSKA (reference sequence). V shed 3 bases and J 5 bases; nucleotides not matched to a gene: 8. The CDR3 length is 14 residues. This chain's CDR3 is CSASVVAGVHEQYF. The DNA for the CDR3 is TGCAGTGCTAGCGTGGTAGCGGGAGTTCACGAGCAGTACTTC.

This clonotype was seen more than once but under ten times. CDR3 residues: CASSFGANVYGYTF. In DNA form, the CDR3 reads TGTGCCAGCAGCTTCGGCGCAAACGTCTATGGCTACACCTTC. The V call is TRBV7-2, the J call TRBJ1-2, with D uncertain. V lost 3 bases to trimming and J lost 4 bases, with 12 bases between them. Germline V lookup: CDR1 SGHTA, CDR2 FQGNSA. CDR3 size: 14 residues.

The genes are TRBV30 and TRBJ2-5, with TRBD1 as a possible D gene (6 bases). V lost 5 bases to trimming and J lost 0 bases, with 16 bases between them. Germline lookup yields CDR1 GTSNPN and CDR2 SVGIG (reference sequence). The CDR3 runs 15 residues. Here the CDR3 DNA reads TGTGCCTGGTCCCGGGACACCCGAGACCAAGAGACCCAGTACTTC. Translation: CAWSRDTRDQETQYF. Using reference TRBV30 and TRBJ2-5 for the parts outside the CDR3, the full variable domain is SQTIHQWPATLVQPVGSPLSLECTVEGTSNPNLYWYRQAAGRGLQLLFYSVGIGQISSEVPQNLSASRPQDRQFILSSKKLLLSDSGFYLCAWSRDTRDQETQYFGPGTRLLVL.

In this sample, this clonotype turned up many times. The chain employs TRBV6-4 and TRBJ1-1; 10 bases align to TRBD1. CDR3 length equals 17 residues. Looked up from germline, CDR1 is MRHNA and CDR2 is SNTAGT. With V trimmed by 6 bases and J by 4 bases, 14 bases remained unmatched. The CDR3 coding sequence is TGTGCCAGCAGCCACGACAGGGGGCCAGGGGTCAGCACTGAAGCTTTCTTT. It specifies CASSHDRGPGVSTEAFF.

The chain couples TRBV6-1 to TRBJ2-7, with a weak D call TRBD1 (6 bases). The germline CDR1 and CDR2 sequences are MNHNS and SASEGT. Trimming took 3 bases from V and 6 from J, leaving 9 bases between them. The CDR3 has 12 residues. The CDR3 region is CASSDRGAEQYF. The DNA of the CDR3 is TGTGCCAGCAGTGACAGGGGTGCCGAGCAGTACTTC.

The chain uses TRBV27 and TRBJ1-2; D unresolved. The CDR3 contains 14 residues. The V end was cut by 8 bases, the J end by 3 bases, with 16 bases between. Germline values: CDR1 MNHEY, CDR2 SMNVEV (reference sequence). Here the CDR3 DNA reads TGTGCCAGCCGAAAGGCCACAGTGGACTATGGCTACACCTTC. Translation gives CASRKATVDYGYTF.

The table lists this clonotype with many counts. The CDR3, as DNA: TGCAGTGCTCGGGACAGATCGAACACCGGGGAGCTGTTTTTT. Translation gives CSARDRSNTGELFF. This chain connects TRBV20-1 to TRBJ2-2; TRBD1 agrees at 7 bases. V shed 5 bases, J shed 0 bases, and the junction held 3 bases outside the gene matches. In germline, CDR1 is DFQATT, CDR2 SNEGSKA (reference sequence). The CDR3 contains 14 residues.

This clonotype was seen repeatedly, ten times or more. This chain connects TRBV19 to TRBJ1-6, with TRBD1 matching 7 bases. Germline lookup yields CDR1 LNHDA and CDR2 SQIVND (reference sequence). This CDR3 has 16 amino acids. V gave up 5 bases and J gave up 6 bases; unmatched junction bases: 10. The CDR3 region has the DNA TGTGCCAGTAGTGATCGTGCCGGGACAGCTAATTCACCCCTCCACTTT. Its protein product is CASSDRAGTANSPLHF.

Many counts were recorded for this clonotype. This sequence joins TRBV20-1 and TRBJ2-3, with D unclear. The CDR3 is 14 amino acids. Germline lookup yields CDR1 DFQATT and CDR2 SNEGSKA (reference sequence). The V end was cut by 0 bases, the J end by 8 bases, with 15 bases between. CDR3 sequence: CSARDPRSLSTQYF. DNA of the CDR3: TGCAGTGCTAGAGATCCCAGGTCCCTAAGTACGCAGTATTTT.

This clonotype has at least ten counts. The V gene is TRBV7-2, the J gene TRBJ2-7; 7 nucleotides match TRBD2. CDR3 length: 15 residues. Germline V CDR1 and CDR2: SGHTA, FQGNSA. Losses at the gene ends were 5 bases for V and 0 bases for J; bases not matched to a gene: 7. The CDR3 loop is CASSLIRTSSYEQYF. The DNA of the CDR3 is TGTGCCAGCAGCCTAATTCGGACTAGCTCCTACGAGCAGTACTTC. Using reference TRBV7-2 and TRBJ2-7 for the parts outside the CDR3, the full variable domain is GAGVSQSPSNKVTEKGKDVELRCDPISGHTALYWYRQSLGQGLEFLIYFQGNSAPDKSGLPSDRFSAERTGGSVSTLTIQRTQQEDSAVYLCASSLIRTSSYEQYFGPGTRLTVT.

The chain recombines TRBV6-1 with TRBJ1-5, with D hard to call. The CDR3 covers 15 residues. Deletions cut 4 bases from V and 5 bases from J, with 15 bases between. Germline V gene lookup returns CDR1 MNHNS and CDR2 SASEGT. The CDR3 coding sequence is TGTGCCAGCAGTGGCATTCTTGAGGGCCATCAGCCCCAGCATTTT. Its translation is CASSGILEGHQPQHF.

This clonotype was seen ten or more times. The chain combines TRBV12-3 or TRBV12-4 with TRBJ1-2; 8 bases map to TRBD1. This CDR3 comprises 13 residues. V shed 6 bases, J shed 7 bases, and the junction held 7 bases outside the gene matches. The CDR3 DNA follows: TGTGCCAGCAGAGACAGGGGCTCGGTTGGCTACACCTTC. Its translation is CASRDRGSVGYTF.

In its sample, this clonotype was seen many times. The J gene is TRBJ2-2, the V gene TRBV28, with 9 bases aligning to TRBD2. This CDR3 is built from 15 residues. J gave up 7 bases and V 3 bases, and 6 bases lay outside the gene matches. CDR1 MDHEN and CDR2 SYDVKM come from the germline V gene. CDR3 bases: TGTGCCAGCAGTTTGCGGGAGGGAGTTAACGGGGAGCTGTTTTTT. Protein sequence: CASSLREGVNGELFF.

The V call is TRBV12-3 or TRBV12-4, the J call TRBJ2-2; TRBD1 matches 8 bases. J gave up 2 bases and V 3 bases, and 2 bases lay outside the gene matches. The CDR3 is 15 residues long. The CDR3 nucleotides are TGTGCCAGCAGTTTCAGGGGGCTAAACACCGGGGAGCTGTTTTTT. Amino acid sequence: CASSFRGLNTGELFF.

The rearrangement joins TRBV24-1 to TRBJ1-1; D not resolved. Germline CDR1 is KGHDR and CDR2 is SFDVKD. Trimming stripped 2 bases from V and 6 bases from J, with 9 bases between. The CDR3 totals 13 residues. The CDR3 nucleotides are TGTGCCACCAGTGATTCTCACCAACCTGAAGCTTTCTTT. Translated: CATSDSHQPEAFF.

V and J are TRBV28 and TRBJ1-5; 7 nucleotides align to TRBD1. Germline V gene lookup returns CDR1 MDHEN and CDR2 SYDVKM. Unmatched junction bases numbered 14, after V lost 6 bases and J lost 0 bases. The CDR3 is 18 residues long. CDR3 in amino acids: CASRDGTVLSYSNQPQHF. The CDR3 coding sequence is TGTGCCAGCAGGGATGGGACAGTACTTTCTTATAGCAATCAGCCCCAGCATTTT.

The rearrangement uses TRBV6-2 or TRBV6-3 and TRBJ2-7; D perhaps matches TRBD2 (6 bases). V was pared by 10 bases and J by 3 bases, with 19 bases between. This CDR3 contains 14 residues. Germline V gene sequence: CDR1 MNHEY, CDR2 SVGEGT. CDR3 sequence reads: CATETRDSIYEQYF. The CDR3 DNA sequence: TGTGCCACTGAGACCCGGGACTCGATCTACGAGCAGTACTTC.

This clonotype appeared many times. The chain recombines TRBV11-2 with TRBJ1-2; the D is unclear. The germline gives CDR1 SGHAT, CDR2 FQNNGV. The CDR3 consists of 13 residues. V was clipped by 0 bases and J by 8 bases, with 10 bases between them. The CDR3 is CASSLEGQAGYTF. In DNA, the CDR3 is TGTGCCAGCAGCTTAGAGGGCCAGGCAGGCTACACCTTC.

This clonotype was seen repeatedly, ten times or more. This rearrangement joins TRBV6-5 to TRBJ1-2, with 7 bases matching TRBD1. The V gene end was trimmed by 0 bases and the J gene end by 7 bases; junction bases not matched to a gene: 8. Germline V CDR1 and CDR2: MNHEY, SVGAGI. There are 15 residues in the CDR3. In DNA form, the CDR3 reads TGTGCCAGCAGTTACTCCGGGACAGTCGAATGTGGCTACACCTTC. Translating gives CASSYSGTVECGYTF.

The CDR3 sequence is CASSKGQGSSNQPQHF. CDR3 nucleotides: TGTGCCAGCAGTAAGGGACAGGGATCTAGCAATCAGCCCCAGCATTTT. This chain links TRBV6-2 or TRBV6-3 with TRBJ1-5; 9 bases are shared with TRBD1. The CDR3 sequence is 16 residues long. J lost 0 bases, V lost 5 bases, and 5 bases had no gene match. CDR1 and CDR2 from the germline V gene are MNHEY and SVGEGT.

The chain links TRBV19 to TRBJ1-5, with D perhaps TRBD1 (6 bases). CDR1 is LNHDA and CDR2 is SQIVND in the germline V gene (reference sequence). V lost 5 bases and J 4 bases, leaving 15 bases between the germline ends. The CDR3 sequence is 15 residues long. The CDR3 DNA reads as TGTGCCAGTAGTTTCCTATCGACAGGAAATCAGCCCCAGCATTTT. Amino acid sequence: CASSFLSTGNQPQHF.